The T cell receptor (beta chain) described here comes from a study of regulatory T cells in long-lasting Graves disease. Across the study: Persistence in Graves' disease denoted antithyroid drug use beyond 5 years alongside positive TSH receptor antibodies.

Library construction for TCR beta used iRepertoire HTBI primers and Arm-PCR of CDR3 regions. Authors' processing steps: Samples jointly harbored about 62 TRBV and about 15 TRBJ segments. From the multiplex PCR reads, TCRdb called clonotypes with MiXCR, one entry per CDR3 protein. Clone size and V and J calls follow TCRdb, not the original study. The data hold roughly 700,000 distinct CDR3 sequences, with 25% to 35% observed a single time. This clonotype was seen a few times. Its antigen is not known. Time point in this sample: persistent/refractory GD, antithyroid drugs over 5 years with positive TRAb. RNA extracted from PBMCs served as the sequencing template. General study findings and limits: Thyroid tissue was not sampled; only peripheral blood was. The persistent group shared some 2,700 public clonotypes, more than the 950 to 1,000 shared by new patients.

Germline CDR1 reads DFQATT; CDR2 reads SNEGSKA (reference sequence). The CDR3 is 15 amino acids. Trimming shortened V by 6 bases and J by 1 base, and 18 bases separated the two germline ends. The TCR sequence derives from a female donor with Graves disease. The rearrangement links TRBV20-1 to TRBJ1-2, with D unclear. The sequencing here drew on peripheral blood mononuclear cells (PBMCs), taken when the disease was refractory, from a patient treated with antithyroid drugs. The CDR3 nucleotides are TGCAGTGCCCTCCCCCAGGTTTCACTTAACTATGGCTACACCTTC. Protein: CSALPQVSLNYGYTF.